This T cell receptor (beta chain) was obtained from a study of cytomegalovirus exposure and HLA in healthy donors. Study information: Inside one of the first data releases sat around 85 million unique TCRs taken from HLA-typed donors. Study conclusions and caveats: In a later analysis, HLA-associated TCR beta chains were more clonally expanded than equally common others. Reports indicate that TCR beta sequences accurately predicted the HLA-A and HLA-B alleles of most subjects.

Vbeta (60) and Jbeta (13) primers were used in the PCR. Sequenced by immunoSEQ multiplex PCR; TCRdb stores in-frame clones only, minus some. This sample has roughly 130,000 clones, with over 75% found just once. There are 16 residues in the CDR3. V lost 4 bases, J lost 0 bases, and 13 bases lay in between. CDR1 is WSHSY, CDR2 SAAADI, per germline. As concerns this clone: Its target is unknown.

The donors (healthy individuals) were bone marrow donors. The receptor was derived from a woman aged 35 to 49 in good health and CMV-seronegative. This sequence joins TRBV10-2 and TRBJ1-5; a possible D gene is TRBD1 (6 bases). The sequencing input was PBMCs. Here the CDR3 reads CASSAQTGYSNQPQHF. The CDR3 coding sequence is TGCGCCAGCAGTGCCCAGACAGGATATAGCAATCAGCCCCAGCATTTT.